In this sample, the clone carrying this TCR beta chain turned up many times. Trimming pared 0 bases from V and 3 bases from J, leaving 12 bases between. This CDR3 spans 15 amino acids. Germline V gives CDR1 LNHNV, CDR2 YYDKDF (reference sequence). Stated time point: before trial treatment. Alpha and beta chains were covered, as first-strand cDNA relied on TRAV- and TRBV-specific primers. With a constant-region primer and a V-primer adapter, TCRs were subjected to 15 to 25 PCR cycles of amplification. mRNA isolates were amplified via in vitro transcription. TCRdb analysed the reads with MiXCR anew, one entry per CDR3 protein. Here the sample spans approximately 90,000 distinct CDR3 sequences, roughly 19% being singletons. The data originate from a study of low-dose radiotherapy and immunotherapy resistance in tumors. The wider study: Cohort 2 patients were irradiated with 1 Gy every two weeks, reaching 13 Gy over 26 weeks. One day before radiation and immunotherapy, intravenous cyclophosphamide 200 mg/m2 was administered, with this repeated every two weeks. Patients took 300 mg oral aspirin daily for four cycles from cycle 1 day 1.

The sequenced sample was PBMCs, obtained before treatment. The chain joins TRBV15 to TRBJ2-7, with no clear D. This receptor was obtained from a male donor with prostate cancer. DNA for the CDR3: TGTGCCACCAGCAGAGACTTGAATCTGGTCTACGAGCAGTACTTC. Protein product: CATSRDLNLVYEQYF.